These 13 T cell receptor beta chains originate from one sample sequenced in a study of shared clonotypes between healthy human individuals. Method: immunoSEQ multiplex PCR; TCRdb's copy keeps in-frame clones and lacks some. This sample has some 600,000 clones, with 95% to 96% found just once. Terminally differentiated effector memory CD45RA+ cells were excluded by CCR7 positive selection of CD45RO-negative cells. Sequencing was carried out using naive CD8+ T cells sorted from blood. All receptors come from a woman aged 25 to 45 in good health.

V gene TRBV6-5 combines with J gene TRBJ1-5; no clear D. CDR1 is MNHEY and CDR2 is SVGAGI in the germline V gene. The CDR3 has 14 residues. Deletions cut 4 bases from V and 7 bases from J, with 14 bases between. The CDR3 loop is CASSSGDPGQPQHF. Here the CDR3 DNA reads TGTGCCAGCAGTTCCGGAGACCCCGGGCAGCCCCAGCATTTT.

The rearrangement links TRBV29-1 to TRBJ2-1; weak D call: TRBD1 (6 bases). V was shortened by 7 bases and J by 4 bases, with 20 bases between the two germline ends. This CDR3 region has 15 residues. Germline V lookup: CDR1 SQVTM, CDR2 ANQGSEA. The DNA for the CDR3 is TGCAGCGCCGACGCCGGACAGCGTCAGTACAATGAGCAGTTCTTC. Its protein product is CSADAGQRQYNEQFF.

This clone was seen only once. The chain uses TRBV11-1 and TRBJ2-7, with 8 bases fitting TRBD2. Trimming cost V 1 base and J 5 bases; bases outside gene matches: 13. Germline CDR1 reads SGHAT; CDR2 reads FQDESV (reference sequence). There are 17 residues in the CDR3. CDR3 bases: TGTGCCAGCAGCTTAGGGGGGACCAGCGGGAGAAGACACGAGCAGTACTTC. Translated, it gives CASSLGGTSGRRHEQYF.

V and J are TRBV28 and TRBJ2-5, with D possibly TRBD1 on 6 matching bases. The J call may not be correct, given that the DNA end is closer to TRBJ2-7. The CDR3 length is 15 residues. Germline-derived CDR1 and CDR2 are MDHEN and SYDVKM. The CDR3, as DNA: TGTGCCAGCAGCCAACCCTGGGACAACCCTTACGAGCAGTACTTC. Translation: CASSQPWDNPYEQYF.

This rearrangement joins TRBV5-6 to TRBJ1-2, with D tentatively TRBD1 (5 bases). The V gene's germline CDR1 is SGHDT and CDR2 YYEEEE. Trimming took off 4 bases at V and 8 bases at J, with 15 bases between the two ends. The CDR3 has 13 amino acids. The CDR3 is CASSLGPRDGYTF. In DNA, the CDR3 is TGTGCCAGCAGCCTCGGGCCTCGGGACGGCTACACCTTC.

With respect to this clone: This specimen includes other DNA sequences encoding the same CDR3. V gene TRBV4-1 combines with J gene TRBJ2-7; perhaps TRBD2 as D (6 bases). V was pared by 1 base and J by 2 bases, with 6 bases between. This CDR3 region has 13 residues. CDR1 and CDR2 (germline): MGHRA, YSYEKL. The CDR3 region has the DNA TGCGCCAGCAGCCAAGGACTAGCCTACGAGCAGTACTTC. This encodes CASSQGLAYEQYF.

The V and J genes are TRBV6-1 and TRBJ2-1; 10 bases are shared with TRBD2. J lost 6 bases, V lost 3 bases, and 14 bases had no gene match. There are 18 residues in the CDR3. Per germline, CDR1 MNHNS and CDR2 SASEGT. The CDR3 DNA is TGTGCCAGCAGTGAGATAGGTAGACTAGCGGGTATCAGCAATGAGCAGTTCTTC. It is translated as CASSEIGRLAGISNEQFF.

The chain has TRBV6-5 and TRBJ2-7; the D is unclear. V shed 5 bases and J shed 2 bases, with 4 bases lying between them. Germline V lookup: CDR1 MNHEY, CDR2 SVGAGI. This CDR3 has 11 amino acids. This CDR3 reads CASSAPYEQYF. DNA of the CDR3: TGTGCCAGCAGTGCCCCCTACGAGCAGTACTTC.

The V call is TRBV4-1, the J call TRBJ2-7, with a weak D call TRBD2 (5 bases). Trimming left V 8 bases short and J 3 bases short, with 11 bases between. The length of the CDR3 is 12 residues. From germline, CDR1 is MGHRA and CDR2 YSYEKL. The CDR3 DNA reads as TGCGCCAGCTCCAGCGGAGACTACGAGCAGTACTTC. Protein product: CASSSGDYEQYF.

The chain is built from TRBV5-4 and TRBJ1-2; no clear D. The ends were cut back, 6 bases at V and 3 bases at J, with 18 bases in the middle. Germline-derived CDR1 and CDR2 are SGHNT and YYREEE (reference sequence). This CDR3 comprises 15 residues. DNA for the CDR3: TGTGCCAGCACCTTCTGGGGAATACGATACTATGGCTACACCTTC. Encoded protein: CASTFWGIRYYGYTF.

This chain uses TRBV11-2 with TRBJ2-7; 9 bases are a match to TRBD1. This CDR3 spans 15 amino acids. J lost 5 bases, V lost 3 bases, and 8 bases had no gene match. CDR1 is SGHAT and CDR2 is FQNNGV in the germline V gene. The CDR3 DNA reads TGTGCCAGCAGCTTTTCCGGGACAGGGAGGGACGAGCAGTACTTC. Its translation is CASSFSGTGRDEQYF. Drawing the rest from reference TRBV11-2 and TRBJ2-7, the complete variable domain is EAGVAQSPRYKIIEKRQSVAFWCNPISGHATLYWYQQILGQGPKLLIQFQNNGVVDDSQLPKDRFSAERLKGVDSTLKIQPAKLEDSAVYLCASSFSGTGRDEQYFGPGTRLTVT.

A word on this clone: The sample has other DNA sequences that encode this CDR3 too. This chain links TRBV5-6 with TRBJ1-1, with D hard to call. Germline-derived CDR1 and CDR2 are SGHDT and YYEEEE. The CDR3 length is 14 residues. Between the trimmed V and J ends, which lost 0 bases and 1 base, there was a span of 7 bases. The CDR3, as DNA: TGTGCCAGCAGCTTGGGTGTCGGGAACACTGAAGCTTTCTTT. This translates into CASSLGVGNTEAFF.

This chain connects TRBV7-2 to TRBJ1-1; D is uncertain. CDR1 and CDR2 from the germline V gene are SGHTA and FQGNSA. With 1 base removed from V and 1 base from J, the gap between germline ends came to 10 bases. CDR3 length: 15 residues. The CDR3 nucleotides read TGTGCCAGCAGCTTAGTTGCGACGGGGAACACTGAAGCTTTCTTT. Translated, it gives CASSLVATGNTEAFF.